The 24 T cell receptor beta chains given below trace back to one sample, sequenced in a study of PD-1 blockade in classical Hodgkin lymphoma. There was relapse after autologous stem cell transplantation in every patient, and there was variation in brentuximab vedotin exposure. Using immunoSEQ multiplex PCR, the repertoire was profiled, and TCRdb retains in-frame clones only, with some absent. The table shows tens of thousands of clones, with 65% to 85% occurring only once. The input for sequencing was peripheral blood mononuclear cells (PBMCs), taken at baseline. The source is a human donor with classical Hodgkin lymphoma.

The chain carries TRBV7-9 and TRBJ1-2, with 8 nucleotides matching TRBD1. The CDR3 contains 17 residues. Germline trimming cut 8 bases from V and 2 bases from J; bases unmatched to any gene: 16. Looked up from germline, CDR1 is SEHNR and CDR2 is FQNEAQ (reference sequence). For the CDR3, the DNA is TGTGCCAGCCACCAGGGGCAGGGGGCTCCTCCGAACTATGGCTACACCTTC. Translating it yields CASHQGQGAPPNYGYTF. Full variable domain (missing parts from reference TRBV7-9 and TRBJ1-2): DTGVSQNPRHKITKRGQNVTFRCDPISEHNRLYWYRQTLGQGPEFLTYFQNEAQLEKSRLLSDRFSAERPKGSFSTLEIQRTEQGDSAMYLCASHQGQGAPPNYGYTFGSGTRLTVV.

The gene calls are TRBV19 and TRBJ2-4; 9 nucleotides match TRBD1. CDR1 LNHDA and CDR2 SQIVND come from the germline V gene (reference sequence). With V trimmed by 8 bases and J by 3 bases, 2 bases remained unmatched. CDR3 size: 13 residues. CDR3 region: CASGDRVKNIQYF. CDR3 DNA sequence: TGTGCCAGTGGGGACAGGGTCAAAAACATTCAGTACTTC.

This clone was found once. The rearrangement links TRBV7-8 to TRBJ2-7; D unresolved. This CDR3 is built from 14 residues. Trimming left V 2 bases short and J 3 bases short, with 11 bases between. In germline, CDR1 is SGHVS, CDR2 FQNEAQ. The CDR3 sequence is CASSLSRWDYEQYF. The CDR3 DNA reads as TGTGCCAGCAGCTTATCCAGATGGGACTACGAGCAGTACTTC.

CDR3 sequence: CASSYGRGRGYGYTF. CDR3 bases: TGTGCCAGCAGTTACGGCAGGGGGCGAGGCTATGGCTACACCTTC. V is TRBV6-5 and J is TRBJ1-2; TRBD1 aligns across 8 bases. The germline V gene has CDR1 MNHEY and CDR2 SVGAGI. The V gene end was trimmed by 2 bases and the J gene end by 4 bases; junction bases not matched to a gene: 6. The CDR3 covers 15 residues.

CDR3 residues: CASSKVGTASSYEQYV. The CDR3 DNA is TGTGCCAGCAGCAAAGTGGGGACGGCGAGCTCCTACGAGCAGTACGTC. J is TRBJ2-7 and V is TRBV21-1. TRBV21-1 is described as a pseudogene. This CDR3 contains 16 residues.

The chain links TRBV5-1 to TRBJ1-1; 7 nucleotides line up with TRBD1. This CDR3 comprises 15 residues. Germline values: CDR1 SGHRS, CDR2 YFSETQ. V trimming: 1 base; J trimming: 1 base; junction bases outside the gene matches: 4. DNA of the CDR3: TGCGCCAGCAGCTTGATATGGGACAGGAACACTGAAGCTTTCTTT. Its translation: CASSLIWDRNTEAFF.

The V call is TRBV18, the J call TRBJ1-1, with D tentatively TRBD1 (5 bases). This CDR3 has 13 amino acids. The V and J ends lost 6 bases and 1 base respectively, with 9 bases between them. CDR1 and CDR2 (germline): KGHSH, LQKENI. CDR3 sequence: CASSDGGNTEAFF. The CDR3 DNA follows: TGTGCCAGCTCCGACGGGGGGAACACTGAAGCTTTCTTT.

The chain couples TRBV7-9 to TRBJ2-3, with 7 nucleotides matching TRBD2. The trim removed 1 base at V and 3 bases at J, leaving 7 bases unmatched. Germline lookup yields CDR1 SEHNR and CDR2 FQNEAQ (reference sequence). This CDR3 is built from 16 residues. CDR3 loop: CASSLGAGFRTDTQYF. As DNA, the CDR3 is TGTGCCAGCAGCTTAGGAGCGGGATTTCGGACAGATACGCAGTATTTT.

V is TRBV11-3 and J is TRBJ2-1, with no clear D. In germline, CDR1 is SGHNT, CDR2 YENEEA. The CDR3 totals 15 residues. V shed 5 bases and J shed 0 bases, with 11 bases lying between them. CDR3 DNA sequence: TGTGCCAGCAGCCCGAGGTACGCCTCCTACAATGAGCAGTTCTTC. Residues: CASSPRYASYNEQFF.

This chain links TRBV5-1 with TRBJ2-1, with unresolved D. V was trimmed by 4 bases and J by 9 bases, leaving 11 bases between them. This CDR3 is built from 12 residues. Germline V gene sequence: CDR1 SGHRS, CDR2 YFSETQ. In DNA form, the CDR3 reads TGCGCCAGCAGCCGTACCCTAAGTGAGCAGTTCTTC. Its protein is CASSRTLSEQFF. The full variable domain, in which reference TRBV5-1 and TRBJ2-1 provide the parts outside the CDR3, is KAGVTQTPRYLIKTRGQQVTLSCSPISGHRSVSWYQQTPGQGLQFLFEYFSETQRNKGNFPGRFSGRQFSNSRSEMNVSTLELGDSALYLCASSRTLSEQFFGPGTRLTVL.

For the CDR3, the DNA is TGTGCCAGCAGTTTAGGCAGGAGCACTGAAGCTTTCTTT. As protein: CASSLGRSTEAFF. The V gene is TRBV28, the J gene TRBJ1-1; unclear D gene. Trimming took off 2 bases at V and 4 bases at J, with 8 bases between the two ends. Germline V gene data show CDR1 as MDHEN and CDR2 as SYDVKM. The CDR3 length is 13 residues.

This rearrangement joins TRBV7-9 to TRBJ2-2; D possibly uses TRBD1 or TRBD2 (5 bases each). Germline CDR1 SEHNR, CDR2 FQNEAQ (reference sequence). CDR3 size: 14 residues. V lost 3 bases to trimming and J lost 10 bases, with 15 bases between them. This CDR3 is CASSLLTGRAELFF. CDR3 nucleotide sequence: TGTGCCAGCAGCTTGCTCACGGGGCGTGCGGAGCTGTTTTTT.

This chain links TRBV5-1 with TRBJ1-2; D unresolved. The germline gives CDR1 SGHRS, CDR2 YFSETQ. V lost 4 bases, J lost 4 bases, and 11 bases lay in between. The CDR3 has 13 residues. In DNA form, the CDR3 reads TGCGCCAGCAGCCTAGACATCGGCTATGGCTACACCTTC. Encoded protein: CASSLDIGYGYTF.

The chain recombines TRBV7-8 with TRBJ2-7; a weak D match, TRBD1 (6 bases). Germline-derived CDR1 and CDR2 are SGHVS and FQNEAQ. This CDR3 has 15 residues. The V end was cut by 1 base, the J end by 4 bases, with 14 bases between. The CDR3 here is CASSLGTAELYEQYF. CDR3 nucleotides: TGTGCCAGCAGCTTAGGGACAGCGGAGCTTTACGAGCAGTACTTC.

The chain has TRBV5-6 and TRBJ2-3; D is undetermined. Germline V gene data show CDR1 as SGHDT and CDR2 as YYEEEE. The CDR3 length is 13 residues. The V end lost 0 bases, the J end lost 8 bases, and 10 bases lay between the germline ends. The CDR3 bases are TGTGCCAGCAGCTTGGGACGACGTGGTACGCAGTATTTT. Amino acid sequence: CASSLGRRGTQYF.

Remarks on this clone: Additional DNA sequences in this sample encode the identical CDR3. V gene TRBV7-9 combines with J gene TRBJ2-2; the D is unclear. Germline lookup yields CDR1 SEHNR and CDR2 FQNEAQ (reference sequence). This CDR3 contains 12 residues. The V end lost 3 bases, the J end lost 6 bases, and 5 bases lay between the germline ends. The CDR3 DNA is TGTGCCAGCAGCTTTCGCCCCGGGGAGCTGTTTTTT. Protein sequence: CASSFRPGELFF. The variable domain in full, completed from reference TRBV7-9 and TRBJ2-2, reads DTGVSQNPRHKITKRGQNVTFRCDPISEHNRLYWYRQTLGQGPEFLTYFQNEAQLEKSRLLSDRFSAERPKGSFSTLEIQRTEQGDSAMYLCASSFRPGELFFGEGSRLTVL.

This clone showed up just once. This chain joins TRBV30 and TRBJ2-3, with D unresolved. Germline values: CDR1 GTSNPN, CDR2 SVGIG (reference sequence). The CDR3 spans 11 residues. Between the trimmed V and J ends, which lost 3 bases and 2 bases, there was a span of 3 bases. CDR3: CAWRATDTQYF. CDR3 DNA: TGTGCCTGGAGGGCCACAGATACGCAGTATTTT.

The CDR3 DNA follows: TGTGCCACCAGCAGAACGACAGCCTCACAAGAGACCCAGTACTTC. Its translation: CATSRTTASQETQYF. The chain joins TRBV15 to TRBJ2-5; D perhaps matches TRBD1 (5 bases). The germline V gene has CDR1 LNHNV and CDR2 YYDKDF (reference sequence). V lost 2 bases and J lost 2, with 12 bases in between. The CDR3 consists of 15 residues.

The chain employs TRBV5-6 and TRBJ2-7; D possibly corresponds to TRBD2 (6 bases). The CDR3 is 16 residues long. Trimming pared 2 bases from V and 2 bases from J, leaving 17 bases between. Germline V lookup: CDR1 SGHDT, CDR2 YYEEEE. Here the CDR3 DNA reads TGTGCCAGCAGCTTATGGAGGGCAGGCCATCCCTACGAGCAGTACTTC. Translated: CASSLWRAGHPYEQYF.

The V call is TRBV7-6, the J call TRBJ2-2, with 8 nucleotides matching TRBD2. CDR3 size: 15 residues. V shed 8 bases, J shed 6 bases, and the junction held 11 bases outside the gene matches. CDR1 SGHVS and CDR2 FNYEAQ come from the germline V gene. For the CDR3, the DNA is TGTGCCAGCGTACCCCCCGGGAGGGCCCCCGGGGAGCTGTTTTTT. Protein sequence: CASVPPGRAPGELFF. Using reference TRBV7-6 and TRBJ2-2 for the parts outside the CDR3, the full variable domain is GAGVSQSPRYKVTKRGQDVALRCDPISGHVSLYWYRQALGQGPEFLTYFNYEAQQDKSGLPNDRFSAERPEGSISTLTIQRTEQRDSAMYRCASVPPGRAPGELFFGEGSRLTVL.

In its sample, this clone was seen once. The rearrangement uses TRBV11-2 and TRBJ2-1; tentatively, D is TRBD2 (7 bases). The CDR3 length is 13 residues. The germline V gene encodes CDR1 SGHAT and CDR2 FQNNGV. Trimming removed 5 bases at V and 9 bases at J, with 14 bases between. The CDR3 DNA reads TGTGCCAGCAGCCATAGGGGGGGCGCTGAGCAGTTCTTC. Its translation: CASSHRGGAEQFF.

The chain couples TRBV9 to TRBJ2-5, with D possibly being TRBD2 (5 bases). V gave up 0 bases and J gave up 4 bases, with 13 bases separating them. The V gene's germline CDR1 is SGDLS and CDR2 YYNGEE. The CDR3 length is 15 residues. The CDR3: CASSVAEGVRETQYF. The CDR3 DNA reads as TGTGCCAGCAGCGTAGCAGAGGGAGTAAGAGAGACCCAGTACTTC.

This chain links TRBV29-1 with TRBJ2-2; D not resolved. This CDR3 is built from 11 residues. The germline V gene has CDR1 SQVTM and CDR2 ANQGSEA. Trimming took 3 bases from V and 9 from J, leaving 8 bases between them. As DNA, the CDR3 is TGCAGCGTTGAGCTGGCCCGGGAGCTGTTTTTT. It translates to CSVELARELFF.

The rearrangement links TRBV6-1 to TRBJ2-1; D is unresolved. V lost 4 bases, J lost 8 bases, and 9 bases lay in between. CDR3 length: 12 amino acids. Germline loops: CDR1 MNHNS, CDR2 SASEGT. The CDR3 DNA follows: TGTGCCAGCAGTGTACGTGTGGATGAGCAGTTCTTC. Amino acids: CASSVRVDEQFF.